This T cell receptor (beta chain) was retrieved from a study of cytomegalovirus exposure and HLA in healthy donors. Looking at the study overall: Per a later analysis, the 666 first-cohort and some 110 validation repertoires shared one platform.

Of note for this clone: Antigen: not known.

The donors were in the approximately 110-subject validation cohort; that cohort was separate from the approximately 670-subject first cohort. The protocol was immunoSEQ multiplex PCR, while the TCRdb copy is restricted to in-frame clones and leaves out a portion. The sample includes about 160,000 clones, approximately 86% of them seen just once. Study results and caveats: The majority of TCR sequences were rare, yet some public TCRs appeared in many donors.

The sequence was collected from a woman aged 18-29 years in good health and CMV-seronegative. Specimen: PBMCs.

This chain's CDR3 is CSVHGTQGVSEDEQFF. In DNA form, the CDR3 reads TGCAGCGTTCACGGGACCCAGGGGGTATCAGAGGATGAGCAGTTCTTC. The chain has TRBV29-1 and TRBJ2-1; 7 bases are a match to TRBD1. The germline gives CDR1 SQVTM, CDR2 ANQGSEA. The CDR3 spans 16 residues. With 5 bases clipped from V and 8 bases from J, the junction kept 18 bases outside the gene matches.